This T cell receptor beta chain was sequenced during a study of monozygotic twins with cystic fibrosis. The CDR3 consists of 14 residues. Germline-derived CDR1 and CDR2 are MNHEY and SVGAGI. Between the trimmed V and J ends, which lost 11 bases and 0 bases, there was a span of 11 bases. As for this clone: Its antigen remains unknown.

Study-wide points: Monozygotic CF twin pairs shared significantly more nucleotide-identical clonotypes than unrelated CF individuals did. Co-twins had the most similar V usage for 13 of 16 pairs, J for 8. Median Simpson clonality of 0.0095 suggested naive T cells predominated.

Measured with immunoSEQ multiplex PCR; TCRdb has only the in-frame clones, and not every one. This sample has 20,000 to 30,000 clones, with approximately 90% found just once. The genes are TRBV6-5 and TRBJ2-6; D unclear. The material sequenced was blood. The TCR was taken from a girl aged 2-10 years with cystic fibrosis. DNA for the CDR3: TGTGCCGTTTCAAGCCTCTCTGGGGCCAACGTCCTGACTTTC. Its translation is CAVSSLSGANVLTF.